This paragraph reports one T cell receptor beta chain. Antigen unknown. The authors distributed each subset's genomic DNA evenly over several immunoSEQ plates. The repertoire was sequenced with immunoSEQ multiplex PCR; TCRdb's copy has only in-frame clones and lacks some. Of nearly 1 million clones in the sample, around 80% were seen once. This sample stems from a study of shared clonotypes between healthy human individuals. Germline assignment: CDR1 MNHNY and CDR2 SVGAGI (reference sequence). The V and J ends lost 0 bases and 0 bases respectively, with 8 bases between them. CDR3 length: 15 residues. The study's findings and limits: Across subsets, estimated richness was generally greater for naive than for memory populations.

All the donors were Caucasian adults who lived in Nashville, Tennessee. The TCR comes from a man in his late teens or twenties in good health. Input material: memory CD4+ T cells sorted from blood. The subset: CD45RA-negative fraction. The chain joins TRBV6-6 to TRBJ1-1; tentative D call: TRBD1 (5 bases). CDR3 protein: CASSYSRGLNTEAFF. CDR3 DNA: TGTGCCAGCAGTTACTCGAGGGGTTTGAACACTGAAGCTTTCTTT.